This T cell receptor (beta chain) was profiled in a study of T cell responses to AZD1222 COVID-19 vaccine. Study at large: Recipients boosted at about 4 weeks or about 12 weeks are pooled.

The study's findings and limits: Most donors were white British, females outnumbered males, and clonal diversity was possibly underestimated. AZD1222 recipients seropositive at baseline numbered only five to seven.

This CDR3 region has 14 residues. The germline CDR1 and CDR2 sequences are SGHNT and YYREEE (reference sequence). The V end was cut by 1 base, the J end by 2 bases, with 6 bases between. As to this clone: Its specificity is unknown.

Some clones are missing from TCRdb's copy, which holds only in-frame ones; the method was immunoSEQ multiplex PCR. The sample records over 110,000 clones, around 90% being singletons. The sequencing used peripheral blood, collected on day 0 of AZD1222 vaccination. The genes are TRBV5-4 and TRBJ1-4; no reliable D call. The source is an adult in good health. The CDR3: CASSLMGTNEKLFF. Here the CDR3 DNA reads TGTGCCAGCAGCTTGATGGGGACTAATGAAAAACTGTTTTTT.